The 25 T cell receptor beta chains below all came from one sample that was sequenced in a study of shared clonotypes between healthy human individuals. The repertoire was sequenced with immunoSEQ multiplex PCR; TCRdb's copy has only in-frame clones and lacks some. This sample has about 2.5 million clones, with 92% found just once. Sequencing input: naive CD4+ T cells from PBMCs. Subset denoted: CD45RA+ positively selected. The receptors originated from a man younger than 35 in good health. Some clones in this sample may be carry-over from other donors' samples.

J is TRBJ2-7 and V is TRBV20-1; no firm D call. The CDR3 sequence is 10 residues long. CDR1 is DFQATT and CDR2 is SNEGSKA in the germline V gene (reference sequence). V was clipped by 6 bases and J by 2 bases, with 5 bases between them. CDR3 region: CSANPYEQYF. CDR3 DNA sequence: TGCAGTGCCAACCCCTACGAGCAGTACTTC.

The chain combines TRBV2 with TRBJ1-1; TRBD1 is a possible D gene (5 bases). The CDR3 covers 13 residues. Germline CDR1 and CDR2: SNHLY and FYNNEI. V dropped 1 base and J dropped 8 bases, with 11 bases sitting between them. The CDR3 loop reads CASSEEKGLEAFF. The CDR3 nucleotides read TGTGCCAGCAGTGAAGAAAAGGGGTTGGAAGCTTTCTTT.

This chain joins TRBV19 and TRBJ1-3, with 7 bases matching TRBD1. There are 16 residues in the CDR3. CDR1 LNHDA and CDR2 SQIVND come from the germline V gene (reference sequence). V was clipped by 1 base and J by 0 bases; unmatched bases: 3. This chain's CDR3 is CASSIATGNSGNTIYF. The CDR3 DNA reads TGTGCCAGTAGTATAGCGACAGGGAACTCTGGAAACACCATATATTTT.

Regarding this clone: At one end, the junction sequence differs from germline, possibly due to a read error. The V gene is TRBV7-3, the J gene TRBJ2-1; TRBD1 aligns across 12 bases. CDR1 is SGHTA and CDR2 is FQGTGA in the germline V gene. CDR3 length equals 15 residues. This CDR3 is CASSLPGQGANERFF. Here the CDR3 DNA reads TGTGCCAGCAGCTTACCGGGACAGGGGGCTAATGAGCGGTTCTTC.

The CDR3, as DNA: TGTGCCAGCAGCTTAGCGTTAGCAGAGACCCAGTACTTC. This codes for CASSLALAETQYF. The rearrangement uses TRBV7-6 and TRBJ2-5; D ambiguous. This CDR3 comprises 13 residues. Germline values: CDR1 SGHVS, CDR2 FNYEAQ. V lost 0 bases and J 4 bases, leaving 6 bases between the germline ends.

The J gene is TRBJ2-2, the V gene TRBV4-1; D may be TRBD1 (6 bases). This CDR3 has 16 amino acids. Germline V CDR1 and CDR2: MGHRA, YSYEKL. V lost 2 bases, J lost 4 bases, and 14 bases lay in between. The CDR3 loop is CASSQSGDEFTGELFF. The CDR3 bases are TGCGCCAGCAGCCAATCAGGGGACGAATTCACCGGGGAGCTGTTTTTT.

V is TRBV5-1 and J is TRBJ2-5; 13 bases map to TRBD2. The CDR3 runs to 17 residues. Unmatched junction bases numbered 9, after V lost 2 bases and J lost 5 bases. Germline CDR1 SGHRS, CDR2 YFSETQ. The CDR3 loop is CASSFGLAGAPRETQYF. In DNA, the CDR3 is TGCGCCAGCAGCTTCGGACTAGCGGGAGCCCCGCGGGAGACCCAGTACTTC.

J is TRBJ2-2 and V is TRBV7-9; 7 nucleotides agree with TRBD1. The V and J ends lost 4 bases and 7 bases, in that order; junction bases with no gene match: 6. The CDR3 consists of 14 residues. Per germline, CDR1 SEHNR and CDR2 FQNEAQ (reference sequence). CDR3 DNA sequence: TGTGCCAGCAGCTCGCTGACAGGGAACGGGGAGCTGTTTTTT. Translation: CASSSLTGNGELFF.

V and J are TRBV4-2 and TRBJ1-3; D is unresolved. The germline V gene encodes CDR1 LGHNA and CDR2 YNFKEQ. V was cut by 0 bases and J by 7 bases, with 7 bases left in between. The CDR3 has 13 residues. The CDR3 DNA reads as TGTGCCAGCAGCCAAGAGCGGGCGAACACCATATATTTT. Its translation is CASSQERANTIYF.

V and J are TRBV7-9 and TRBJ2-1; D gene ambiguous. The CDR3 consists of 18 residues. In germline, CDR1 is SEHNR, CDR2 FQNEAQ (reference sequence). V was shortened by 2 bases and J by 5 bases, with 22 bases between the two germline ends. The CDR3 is CASSLPLGSSRAHNEQFF. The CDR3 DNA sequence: TGTGCCAGCAGCTTACCCCTGGGGTCCTCGCGCGCGCACAATGAGCAGTTCTTC.

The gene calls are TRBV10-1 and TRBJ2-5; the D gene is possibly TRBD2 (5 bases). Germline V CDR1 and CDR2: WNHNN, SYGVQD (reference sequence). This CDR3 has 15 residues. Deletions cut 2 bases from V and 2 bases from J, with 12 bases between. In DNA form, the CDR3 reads TGCGCCAGCAGTGAGATAAAAAGCGGACAAGAGACCCAGTACTTC. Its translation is CASSEIKSGQETQYF.

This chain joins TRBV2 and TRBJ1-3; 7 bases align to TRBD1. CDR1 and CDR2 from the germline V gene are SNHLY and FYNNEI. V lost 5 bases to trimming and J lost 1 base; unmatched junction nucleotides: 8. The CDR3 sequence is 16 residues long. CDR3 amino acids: CASSTDRAVSGNTIYF. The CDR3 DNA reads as TGTGCCAGCAGTACTGACAGGGCAGTATCTGGAAACACCATATATTTT.

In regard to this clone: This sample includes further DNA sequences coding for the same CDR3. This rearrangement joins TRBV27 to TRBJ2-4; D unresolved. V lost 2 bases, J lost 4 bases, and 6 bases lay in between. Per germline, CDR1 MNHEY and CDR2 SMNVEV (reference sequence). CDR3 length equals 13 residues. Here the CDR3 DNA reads TGTGCCAGCAGTTTAGGGCAGAAAAACATTCAGTACTTC. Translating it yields CASSLGQKNIQYF.

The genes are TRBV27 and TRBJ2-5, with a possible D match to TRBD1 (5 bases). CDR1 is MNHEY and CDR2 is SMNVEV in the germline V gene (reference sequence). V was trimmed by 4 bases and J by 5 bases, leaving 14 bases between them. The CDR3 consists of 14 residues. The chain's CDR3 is CASSSRRPGETQYF. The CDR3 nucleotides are TGTGCCAGCAGTTCTCGGCGCCCAGGGGAGACCCAGTACTTC.

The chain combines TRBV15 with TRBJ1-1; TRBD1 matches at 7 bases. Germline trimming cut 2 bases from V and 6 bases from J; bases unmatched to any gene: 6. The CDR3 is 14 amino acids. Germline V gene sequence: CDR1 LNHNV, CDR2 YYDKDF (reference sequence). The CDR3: CATSRFRGLAEAFF. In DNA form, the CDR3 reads TGTGCCACCAGCAGATTTAGGGGGCTTGCTGAAGCTTTCTTT.

The CDR3 is CASSEWGPDKNIQYF. CDR3 DNA sequence: TGCGCCAGCAGTGAATGGGGGCCGGACAAAAACATTCAGTACTTC. The rearrangement joins TRBV10-1 to TRBJ2-4; possible D gene TRBD1, 6 bases. The CDR3 spans 15 residues. V lost 3 bases and J lost 3, with 12 bases in between. From germline, CDR1 is WNHNN and CDR2 SYGVQD (reference sequence).

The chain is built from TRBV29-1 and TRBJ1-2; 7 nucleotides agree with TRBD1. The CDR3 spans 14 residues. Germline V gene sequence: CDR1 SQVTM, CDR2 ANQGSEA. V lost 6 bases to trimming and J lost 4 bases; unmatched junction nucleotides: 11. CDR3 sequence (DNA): TGCAGCGTGGGCCCACAGGGGAGCGGCTATGGCTACACCTTC. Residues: CSVGPQGSGYGYTF. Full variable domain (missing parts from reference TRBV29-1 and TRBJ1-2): SAVISQKPSRDICQRGTSLTIQCQVDSQVTMMFWYRQQPGQSLTLIATANQGSEATYESGFVIDKFPISRPNLTFSTLTVSNMSPEDSSIYLCSVGPQGSGYGYTFGSGTRLTVV.

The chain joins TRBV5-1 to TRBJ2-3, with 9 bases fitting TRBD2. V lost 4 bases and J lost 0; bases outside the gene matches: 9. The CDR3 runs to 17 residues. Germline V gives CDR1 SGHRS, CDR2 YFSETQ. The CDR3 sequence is CASSPTSGRPSTDTQYF. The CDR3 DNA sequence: TGCGCCAGCAGCCCTACCAGCGGGAGGCCGAGCACAGATACGCAGTATTTT. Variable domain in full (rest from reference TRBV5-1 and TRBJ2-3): KAGVTQTPRYLIKTRGQQVTLSCSPISGHRSVSWYQQTPGQGLQFLFEYFSETQRNKGNFPGRFSGRQFSNSRSEMNVSTLELGDSALYLCASSPTSGRPSTDTQYFGPGTRLTVL.

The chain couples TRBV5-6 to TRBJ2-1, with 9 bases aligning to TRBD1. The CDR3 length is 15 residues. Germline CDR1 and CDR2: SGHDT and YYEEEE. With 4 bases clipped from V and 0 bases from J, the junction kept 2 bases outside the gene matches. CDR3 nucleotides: TGTGCCAGCAGCACAGGGGGCGACTCCTACAATGAGCAGTTCTTC. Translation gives CASSTGGDSYNEQFF.

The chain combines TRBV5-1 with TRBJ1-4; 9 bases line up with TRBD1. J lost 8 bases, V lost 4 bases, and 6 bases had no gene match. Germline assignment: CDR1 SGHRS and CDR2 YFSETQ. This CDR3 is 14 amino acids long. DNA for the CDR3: TGCGCCAGCAGCCAGGACAGGGGTGAGGAAAAACTGTTTTTT. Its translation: CASSQDRGEEKLFF. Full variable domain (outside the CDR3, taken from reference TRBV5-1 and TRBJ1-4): KAGVTQTPRYLIKTRGQQVTLSCSPISGHRSVSWYQQTPGQGLQFLFEYFSETQRNKGNFPGRFSGRQFSNSRSEMNVSTLELGDSALYLCASSQDRGEEKLFFGSGTQLSVL.

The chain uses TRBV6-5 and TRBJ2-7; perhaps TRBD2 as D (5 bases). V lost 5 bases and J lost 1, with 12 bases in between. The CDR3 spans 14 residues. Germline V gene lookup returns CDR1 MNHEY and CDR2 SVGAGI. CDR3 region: CASSDYKHSYEQYF. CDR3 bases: TGTGCCAGCAGTGACTACAAGCATTCCTACGAGCAGTACTTC.

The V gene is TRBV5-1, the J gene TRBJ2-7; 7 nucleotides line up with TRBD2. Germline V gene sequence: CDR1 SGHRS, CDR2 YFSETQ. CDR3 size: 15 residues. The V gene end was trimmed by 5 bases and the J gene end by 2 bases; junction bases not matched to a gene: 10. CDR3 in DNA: TGCGCCAGCAGTTCGCTCGACGGGGGGACCTACGAGCAGTACTTC. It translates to CASSSLDGGTYEQYF.

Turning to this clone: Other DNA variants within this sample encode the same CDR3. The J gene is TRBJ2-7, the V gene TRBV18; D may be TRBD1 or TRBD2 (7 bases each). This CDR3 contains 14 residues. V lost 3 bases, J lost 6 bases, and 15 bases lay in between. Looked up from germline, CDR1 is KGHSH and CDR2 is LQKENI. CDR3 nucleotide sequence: TGTGCCAGCTCACCTGGGCAGGGGGAGGGCGAGCAGTACTTC. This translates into CASSPGQGEGEQYF.

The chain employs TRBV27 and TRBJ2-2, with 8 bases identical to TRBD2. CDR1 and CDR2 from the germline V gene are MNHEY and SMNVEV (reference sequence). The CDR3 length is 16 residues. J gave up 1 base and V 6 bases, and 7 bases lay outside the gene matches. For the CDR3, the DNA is TGTGCCAGCAGAAGGGAGCGGGGGATGAACACCGGGGAGCTGTTTTTT. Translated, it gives CASRRERGMNTGELFF.

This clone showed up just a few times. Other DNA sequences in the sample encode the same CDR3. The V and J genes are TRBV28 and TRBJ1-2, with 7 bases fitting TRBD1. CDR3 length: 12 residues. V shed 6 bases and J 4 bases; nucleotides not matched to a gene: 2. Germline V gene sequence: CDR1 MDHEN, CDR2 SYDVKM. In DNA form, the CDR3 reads TGTGCCAGCAGACGGGACAGCTATGGCTACACCTTC. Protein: CASRRDSYGYTF.